This paragraph reports one TCR beta chain. Its antigen is unknown. The data derive from a study of spatial heterogeneity in lung cancer. Study information: From matched bulk RNA-seq came a T cell module score, which showed a strong correlation with TCR transcript counts in tumor regions.

The CDR3 runs 15 residues. J was trimmed by 4 bases and V by 6 bases; bases with no gene match: 9. CDR1 is ENHRY and CDR2 is SYGVKD in the germline V gene. As for time point: sample taken at primary tumor resection. The study's findings and limits: The study found that expanded intratumoral alpha and beta TCR counts tracked tumor mutation counts. Estimation of coverage gave values of around 7% for alpha and around 14% for beta chains in tumor T cells. Expanded TCR counts, ubiquitous and regional, correlated respectively with ubiquitous and regional nonsynonymous mutation counts.

MiXCR, run by TCRdb on the 5' RACE reads, gives a single entry per CDR3 protein. The data show some 23,000 distinct CDR3 sequences, with roughly 10% seen just once and almost 8% held by the top ten. The source material was lung tumor tissue, sampled at surgery. The V gene is TRBV10-3, the J gene TRBJ2-1; 7 bases fit TRBD2. The sequence derives from a male donor with early-stage non-small cell lung cancer. The CDR3 protein is CAISDPAGLYNEQFF. The DNA for the CDR3 is TGTGCCATCAGCGACCCAGCGGGGCTTTACAATGAGCAGTTCTTC.